These 3 T cell receptor beta chains share one sample of origin, sequenced in a study of T cell responses to AZD1222 COVID-19 vaccine (dated by TCRdb to the early 2020s). The sample's time point label, in plain terms: baseline before first vaccination. The treatment or condition label here, explained by the study, means: meningococcal conjugate vaccine given as trial control. The library was obtained by the immunoSEQ multiplex PCR assay. What TCRdb holds here is the immuneACCESS table cut down to in-frame rearrangements. Part of the clones is not present; checked against another copy, under half of the missing clones reflect an unresolved V gene, and the others are unexplained. The sample table lists about 120,000 clones, 70% to 90% of them with a count of one. The ten largest clonotypes hold 3.9% of the sample. The specimen comprised peripheral blood, sampled on day 0 of MenACWY control vaccination. The source is an adult in good health.

J is TRBJ1-1 and V is TRBV7-2; 7 bases are a match to TRBD1. Germline V gene lookup returns CDR1 SGHTA and CDR2 FQGNSA. V lost 5 bases, J lost 5 bases, and 8 bases stayed unmatched. The CDR3 is made up of 14 amino acids. CDR3 loop: CASSLLLQGTEAFF. The CDR3 bases are TGTGCCAGCAGCCTTTTACTACAGGGGACTGAAGCTTTCTTT.

This chain connects TRBV30 to TRBJ1-2; no reliable D call. V lost 4 bases to trimming and J lost 5 bases, with 17 bases between them. The germline gives CDR1 GTSNPN, CDR2 SVGIG (reference sequence). This CDR3 comprises 14 residues. The CDR3 loop is CAWNPGRALYGYTF. CDR3 bases: TGTGCCTGGAATCCCGGAAGGGCCCTATATGGCTACACCTTC.

V gene TRBV11-2 combines with J gene TRBJ2-7, with 7 bases fitting TRBD2. This CDR3 contains 14 residues. The germline gives CDR1 SGHAT, CDR2 FQNNGV. The V segment lost 0 bases and the J segment 6 bases; nucleotides outside the gene matches: 5. In DNA, the CDR3 is TGTGCCAGCAGCTTAGATCGCTGGGAGGGCGAGCAGTACTTC. Translated: CASSLDRWEGEQYF.